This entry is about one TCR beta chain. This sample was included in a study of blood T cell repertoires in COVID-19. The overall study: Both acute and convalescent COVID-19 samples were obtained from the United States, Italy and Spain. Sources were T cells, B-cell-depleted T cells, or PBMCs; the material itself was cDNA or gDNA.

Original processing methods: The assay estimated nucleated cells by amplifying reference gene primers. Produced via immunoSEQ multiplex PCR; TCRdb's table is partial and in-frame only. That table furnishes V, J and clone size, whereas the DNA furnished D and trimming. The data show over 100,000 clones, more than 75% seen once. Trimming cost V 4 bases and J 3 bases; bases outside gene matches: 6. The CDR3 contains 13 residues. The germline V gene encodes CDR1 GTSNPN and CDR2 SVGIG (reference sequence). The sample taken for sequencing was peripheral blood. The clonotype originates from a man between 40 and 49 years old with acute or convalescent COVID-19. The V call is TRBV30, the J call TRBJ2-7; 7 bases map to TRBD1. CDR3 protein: CAWTPRDSYEQYF. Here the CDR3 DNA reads TGTGCCTGGACTCCTCGGGACAGCTACGAGCAGTACTTC.